This T cell receptor (beta chain) was documented in a study of shared clonotypes between healthy human individuals. On this clone: The antigen remains undetermined.

General study points: Represented diversity, genetic and exposure-history alike, was limited by few donors. Non-shared clonotypes had lower generation probabilities than those shared by all four donors. Sharing across a few donors was seen in 4.5% to 6.5% of naive CD4 clonotypes.

The sorted-subset replicate PCRs were given 200 ng DNA, which is approximately 30,000 T cell genomes. Here immunoSEQ multiplex PCR was the method, and the copy in TCRdb shows in-frame clones only, minus some. The sample yields roughly 2.4 million clones, more than 90% seen once. The receptor was derived from a man aged 18-30 years in good health. Sequencing was performed on naive CD4+ T cells sorted from blood. As for subset: CD45RA+ positively selected.

CDR3 region: CASSLPSDRVYEQYF. CDR3 DNA sequence: TGTGCCAGCAGCTTACCTTCGGACAGGGTGTACGAGCAGTACTTC. This chain uses TRBV7-3 with TRBJ2-7; 8 nucleotides match TRBD1. Germline lookup yields CDR1 SGHTA and CDR2 FQGTGA. This CDR3 has 15 residues. The V segment lost 2 bases and the J segment 4 bases; nucleotides outside the gene matches: 7.